A selection of T cell receptor beta chains follows, all from one sample in a study of T cells in Graves' hyperthyroidism and ophthalmopathy. TCRdb used MiXCR to reprocess the multiplex PCR reads, holding one entry per CDR3 protein. Of more than 300,000 distinct CDR3 sequences in the sample, about a sixth were seen once. The sample comprised blood. All receptors derive from a woman aged 25 to 39 with Graves' hyperthyroidism that later progressed to Graves' ophthalmopathy. Each CDR3 is given with its conserved first and last residue. The order of the fields is D gene, CDR3 length, clone size, V gene, J gene, CDR3 protein, CDR3 DNA. A D gene is named only where the DNA matches it firmly. Rows may omit the clone size; those that give it use once, few, many or a size class.

>TRBD2|19|many|TRBV20-1|TRBJ2-1
CSARSETSGTSFGYNEQFF
TGCAGTGCTAGAAGTGAGACTAGCGGGACCAGTTTTGGGTACAATGAGCAGTTCTTC
>NA|15|many|TRBV18|TRBJ1-6
CASSPLGKVDSPLHF
TGTGCCAGCTCACCACTCGGGAAGGTTGATTCACCCCTCCACTTT
>TRBD2|14|many|TRBV28|TRBJ2-1
CASSSLAGVNEQFF
TGTGCCAGCAGTTCTCTAGCGGGAGTCAATGAGCAGTTCTTC
>TRBD1|15|many|TRBV10-2|TRBJ1-5
CASSESTRGREPQHF
TGCGCCAGCAGTGAGTCGACGAGGGGGCGGGAGCCCCAGCATTTT
>NA|15|few|TRBV6-1|TRBJ1-2
CASSLGPDSNYGYTF
TGTGCCAGCAGTCTCGGGCCCGACAGTAACTATGGCTACACCTTC
>NA|13|few|TRBV3-1|TRBJ1-1
CASSQSGLPEAFF
TGTGCCAGCAGCCAGAGTGGTTTGCCTGAAGCTTTCTTT
>TRBD2|14|NA|TRBV5-1|TRBJ2-5
CASSSATSGETQYF
TGCGCCAGCAGCTCTGCGACTAGCGGCGAGACCCAGTACTTC
>NA|15|many|TRBV11-2|TRBJ1-4
CASSSYTATNEKLFF
TGTGCCAGCAGCTCCTACACCGCAACTAATGAAAAACTGTTTTTT
>TRBD1|13|NA|TRBV3-1|TRBJ2-7
CASSREGQEQQYF
TGTGCCAGCAGCCGAGAAGGACAGGAGCAGCAGTACTTC
>NA|13|NA|TRBV20-1|TRBJ1-1
CSAIPDRNTEAFF
TGCAGTGCTATCCCCGACAGGAACACTGAAGCTTTCTTT
>TRBD1|14|NA|TRBV2|TRBJ1-2
CASRGDREGYGYTF
TGTGCCAGCAGGGGGGACAGGGAGGGATATGGCTACACCTTC
>NA|15|few|TRBV4-1|TRBJ2-7
CASSQVGAGSYEQYF
TGCGCCAGCAGCCAAGTTGGGGCAGGGTCCTACGAGCAGTACTTC
>NA|15|many|TRBV5-1|TRBJ1-1
CASSAGTRKNTEAFF
TGCGCCAGCAGCGCCGGGACACGAAAGAACACTGAAGCTTTCTTT
>NA|14|NA|TRBV28|TRBJ2-3
CASSRHSAADTQYF
TGTGCCAGCAGCCGTCACAGTGCCGCAGATACGCAGTATTTT
>NA|17|many|TRBV13|TRBJ1-6
CASSLKARGTPRSPLHF
TGTGCCAGCAGCTTAAAGGCCCGGGGCACCCCTAGGTCACCCCTCCACTTT
>TRBD1|13|many|TRBV7-9|TRBJ1-1
CASSLGTGTEAFF
TGTGCCAGCAGTTTAGGGACAGGCACTGAAGCTTTCTTT
>TRBD1|15|many|TRBV28|TRBJ2-3
CASSSPGQGRDTQYF
TGTGCCAGCAGTTCACCCGGACAGGGGCGGGATACGCAGTATTTT
>NA|14|NA|TRBV12-3/TRBV12-4|TRBJ2-7
CASSFLGSLYEQYF
TGTGCCAGCAGTTTCTTGGGGTCTCTTTACGAGCAGTACTTC
>NA|16|few|TRBV3-1|TRBJ2-7
CASSQDTDRVGLEQYF
TGTGCCAGCAGCCAAGATACTGATAGGGTGGGGCTCGAGCAGTACTTC
>TRBD1|14|NA|TRBV18|TRBJ1-2
CASSLSGQANGYTF
TGTGCCAGCTCACTTTCGGGACAGGCGAATGGCTACACCTTC
>NA|15|NA|TRBV19|TRBJ2-7
CASSKAGTYFYEQYF
TGTGCCAGTAGTAAAGCCGGGACGTACTTCTACGAGCAGTACTTC
>NA|15|many|TRBV5-1|TRBJ2-3
CASSLGDTTMDTQYF
TGCGCCAGCAGCTTGGGGGACACCACCATGGATACGCAGTATTTT
>NA|13|many|TRBV28|TRBJ2-5
CASTVQGGKTQYF
TGTGCCAGCACTGTGCAGGGGGGAAAGACCCAGTACTTC
>TRBD2|15|many|TRBV20-1|TRBJ2-5
CSANSGSGPAETQYF
TGCAGTGCTAATAGCGGGAGCGGCCCTGCGGAGACCCAGTACTTC